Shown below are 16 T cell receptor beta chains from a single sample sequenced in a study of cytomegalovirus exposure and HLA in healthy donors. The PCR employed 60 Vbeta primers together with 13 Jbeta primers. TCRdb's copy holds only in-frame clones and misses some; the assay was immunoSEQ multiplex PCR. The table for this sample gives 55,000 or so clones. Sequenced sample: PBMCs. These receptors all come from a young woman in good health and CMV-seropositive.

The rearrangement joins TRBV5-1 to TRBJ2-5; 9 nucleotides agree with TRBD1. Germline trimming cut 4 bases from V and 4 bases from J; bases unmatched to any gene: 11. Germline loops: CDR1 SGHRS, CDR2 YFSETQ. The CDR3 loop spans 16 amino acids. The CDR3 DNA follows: TGCGCCAGCAGCCCGACTATGGGACAGGGAGGAGAGACCCAGTACTTC. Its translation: CASSPTMGQGGETQYF. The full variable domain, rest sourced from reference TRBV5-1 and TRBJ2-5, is KAGVTQTPRYLIKTRGQQVTLSCSPISGHRSVSWYQQTPGQGLQFLFEYFSETQRNKGNFPGRFSGRQFSNSRSEMNVSTLELGDSALYLCASSPTMGQGGETQYFGPGTRLLVL.

CDR3 in amino acids: CASTSGQGGSYEQYF. The CDR3 DNA is TGTGCCAGCACCTCCGGACAGGGGGGATCCTACGAGCAGTACTTC. The chain has TRBV11-3 and TRBJ2-7; 10 bases align to TRBD1. J lost 1 base, V lost 7 bases, and 7 bases had no gene match. Looked up from germline, CDR1 is SGHNT and CDR2 is YENEEA. The CDR3 extends over 15 amino acids.

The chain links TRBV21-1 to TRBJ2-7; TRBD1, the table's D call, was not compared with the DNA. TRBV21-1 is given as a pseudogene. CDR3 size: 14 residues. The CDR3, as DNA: TGTGCCAGCAGAGATACCGGGACAGTCACCGAGCAGTACTTC. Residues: CASRDTGTVTEQYF.

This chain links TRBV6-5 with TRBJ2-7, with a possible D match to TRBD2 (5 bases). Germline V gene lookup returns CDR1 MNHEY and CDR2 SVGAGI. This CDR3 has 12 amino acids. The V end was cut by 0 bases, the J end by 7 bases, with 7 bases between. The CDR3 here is CASSYSAGEQYF. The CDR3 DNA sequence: TGTGCCAGCAGTTACTCTGCGGGTGAGCAGTACTTC.

The CDR3 is CAWIRREVGEQYF. CDR3 DNA: TGTGCCTGGATCCGGCGGGAGGTGGGCGAGCAGTACTTC. This rearrangement joins TRBV30 to TRBJ2-7, with 8 bases lining up with TRBD2. Germline CDR1 GTSNPN, CDR2 SVGIG (reference sequence). Germline trimming cut 4 bases from V and 6 bases from J; bases unmatched to any gene: 8. The CDR3 consists of 13 residues.

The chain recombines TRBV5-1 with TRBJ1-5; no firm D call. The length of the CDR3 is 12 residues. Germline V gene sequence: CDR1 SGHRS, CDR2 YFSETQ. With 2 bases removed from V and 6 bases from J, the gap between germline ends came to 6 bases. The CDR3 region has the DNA TGCGCCAGCAGCTTACGGGGTCAGCCCCAGCATTTT. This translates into CASSLRGQPQHF.

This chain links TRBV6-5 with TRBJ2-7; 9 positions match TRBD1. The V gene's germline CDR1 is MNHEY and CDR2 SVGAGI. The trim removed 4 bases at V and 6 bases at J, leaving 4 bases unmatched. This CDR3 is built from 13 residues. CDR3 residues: CASSWDREGEQYF. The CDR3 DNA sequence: TGTGCCAGCAGTTGGGACAGGGAAGGCGAGCAGTACTTC.

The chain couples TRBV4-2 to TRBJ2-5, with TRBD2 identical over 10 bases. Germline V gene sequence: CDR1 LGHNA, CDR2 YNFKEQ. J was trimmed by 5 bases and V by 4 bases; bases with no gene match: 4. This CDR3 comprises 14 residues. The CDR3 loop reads CASSRLAGDETQYF. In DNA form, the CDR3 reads TGTGCCAGCAGCCGCCTAGCGGGGGACGAGACCCAGTACTTC.

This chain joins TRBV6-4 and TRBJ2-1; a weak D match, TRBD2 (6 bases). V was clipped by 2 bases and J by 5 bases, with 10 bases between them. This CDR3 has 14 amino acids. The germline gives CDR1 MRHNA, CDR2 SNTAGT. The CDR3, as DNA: TGTGCCAGCAGTGACGTCGGGGGAAACAATGAGCAGTTCTTC. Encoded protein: CASSDVGGNNEQFF.

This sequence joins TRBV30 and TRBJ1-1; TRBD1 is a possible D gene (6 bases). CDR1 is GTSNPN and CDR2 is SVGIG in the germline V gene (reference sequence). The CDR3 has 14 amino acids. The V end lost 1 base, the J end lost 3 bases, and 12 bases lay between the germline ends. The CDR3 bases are TGTGCCTGGAGTGCCCACAGGGCTTACACTGAAGCTTTCTTT. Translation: CAWSAHRAYTEAFF.

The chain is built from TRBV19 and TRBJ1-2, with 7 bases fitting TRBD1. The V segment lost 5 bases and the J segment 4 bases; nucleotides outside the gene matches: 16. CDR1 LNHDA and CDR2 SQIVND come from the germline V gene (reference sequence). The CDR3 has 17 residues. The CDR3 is CASSLPPQGTAAYGYTF. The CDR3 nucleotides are TGTGCCAGTAGTCTCCCCCCACAGGGGACCGCGGCCTATGGCTACACCTTC.

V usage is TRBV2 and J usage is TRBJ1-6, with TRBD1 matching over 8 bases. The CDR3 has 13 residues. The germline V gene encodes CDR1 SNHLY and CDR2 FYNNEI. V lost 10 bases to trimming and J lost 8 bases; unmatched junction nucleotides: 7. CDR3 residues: CATPDRADSPLHF. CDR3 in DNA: TGTGCCACTCCGGACAGGGCAGATTCACCCCTCCACTTT.

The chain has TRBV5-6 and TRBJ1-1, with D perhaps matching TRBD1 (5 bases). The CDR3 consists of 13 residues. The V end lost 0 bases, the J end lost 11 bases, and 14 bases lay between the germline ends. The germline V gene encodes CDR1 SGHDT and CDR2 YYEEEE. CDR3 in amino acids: CASSLVDSHVAFF. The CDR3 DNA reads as TGTGCCAGCAGCTTGGTAGACAGCCATGTGGCTTTCTTT.

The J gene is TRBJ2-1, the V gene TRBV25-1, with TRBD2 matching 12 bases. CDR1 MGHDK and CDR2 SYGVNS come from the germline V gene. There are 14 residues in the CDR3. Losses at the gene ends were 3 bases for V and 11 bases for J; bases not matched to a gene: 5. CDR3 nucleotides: TGTGCCAGCAGTGACCCTAGCGGGAGGGCCAAGCAGTTCTTC. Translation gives CASSDPSGRAKQFF.

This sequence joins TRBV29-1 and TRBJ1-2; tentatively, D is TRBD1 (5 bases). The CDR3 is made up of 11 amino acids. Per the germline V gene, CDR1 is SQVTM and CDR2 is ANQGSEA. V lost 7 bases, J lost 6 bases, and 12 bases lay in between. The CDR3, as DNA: TGCAGCGGGTCGGCAGGGAATGGCTACACCTTC. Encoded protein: CSGSAGNGYTF.

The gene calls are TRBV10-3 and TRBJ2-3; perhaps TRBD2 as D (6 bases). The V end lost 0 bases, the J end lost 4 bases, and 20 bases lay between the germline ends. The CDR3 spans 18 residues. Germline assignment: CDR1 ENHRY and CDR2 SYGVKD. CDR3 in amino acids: CAISESGFGSGSSDTQYF. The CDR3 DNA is TGTGCCATCAGTGAGTCGGGCTTCGGTTCCGGGAGCTCAGATACGCAGTATTTT.